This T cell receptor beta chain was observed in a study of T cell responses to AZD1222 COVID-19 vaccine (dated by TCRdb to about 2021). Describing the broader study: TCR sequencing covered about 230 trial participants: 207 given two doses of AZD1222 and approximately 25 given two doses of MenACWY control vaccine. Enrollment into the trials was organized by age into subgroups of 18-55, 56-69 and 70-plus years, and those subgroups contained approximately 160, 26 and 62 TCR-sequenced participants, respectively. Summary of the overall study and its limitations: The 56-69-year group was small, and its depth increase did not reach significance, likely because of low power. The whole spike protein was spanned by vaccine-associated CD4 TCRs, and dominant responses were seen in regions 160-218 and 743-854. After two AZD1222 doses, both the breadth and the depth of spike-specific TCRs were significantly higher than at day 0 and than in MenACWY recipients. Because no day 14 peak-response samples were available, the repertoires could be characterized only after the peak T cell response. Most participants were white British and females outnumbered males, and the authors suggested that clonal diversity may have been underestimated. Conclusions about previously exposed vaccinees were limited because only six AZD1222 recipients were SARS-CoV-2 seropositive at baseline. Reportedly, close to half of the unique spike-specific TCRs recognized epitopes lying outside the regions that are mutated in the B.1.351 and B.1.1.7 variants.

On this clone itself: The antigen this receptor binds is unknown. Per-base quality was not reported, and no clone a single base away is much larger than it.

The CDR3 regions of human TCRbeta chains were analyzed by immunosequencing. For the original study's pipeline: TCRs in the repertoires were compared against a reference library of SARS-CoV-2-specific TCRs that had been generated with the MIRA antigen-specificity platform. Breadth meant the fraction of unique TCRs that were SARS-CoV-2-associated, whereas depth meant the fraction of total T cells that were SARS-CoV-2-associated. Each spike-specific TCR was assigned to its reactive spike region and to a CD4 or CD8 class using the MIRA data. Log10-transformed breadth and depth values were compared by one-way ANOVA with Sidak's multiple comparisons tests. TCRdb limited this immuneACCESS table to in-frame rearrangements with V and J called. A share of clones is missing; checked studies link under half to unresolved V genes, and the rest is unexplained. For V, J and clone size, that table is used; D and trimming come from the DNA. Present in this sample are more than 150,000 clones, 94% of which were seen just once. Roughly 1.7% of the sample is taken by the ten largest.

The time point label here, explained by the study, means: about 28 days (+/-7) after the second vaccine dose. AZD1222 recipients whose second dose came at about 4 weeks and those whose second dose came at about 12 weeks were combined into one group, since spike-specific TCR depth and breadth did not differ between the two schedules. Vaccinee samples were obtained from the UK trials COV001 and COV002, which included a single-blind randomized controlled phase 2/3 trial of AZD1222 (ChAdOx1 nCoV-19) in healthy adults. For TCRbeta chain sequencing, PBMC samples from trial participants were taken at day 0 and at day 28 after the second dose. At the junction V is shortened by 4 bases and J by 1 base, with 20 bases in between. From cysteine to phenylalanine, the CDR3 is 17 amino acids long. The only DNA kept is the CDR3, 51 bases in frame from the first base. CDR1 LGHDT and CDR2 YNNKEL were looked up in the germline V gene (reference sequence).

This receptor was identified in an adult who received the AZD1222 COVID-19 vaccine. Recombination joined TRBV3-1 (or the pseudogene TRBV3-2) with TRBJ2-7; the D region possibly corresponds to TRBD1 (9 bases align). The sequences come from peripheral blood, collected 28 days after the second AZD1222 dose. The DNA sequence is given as TGTGCCAGCAGCCGTTTTTTAGCGGGACAGGGTTCCTACGAGCAGTACTTC. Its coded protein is CASSRFLAGQGSYEQYF.